Listed here are 24 T cell receptor beta chains from one sample, sequenced in a study of beta chain features in type 1 diabetes. Of the isolated RNA, all was reverse transcribed, and so the sequenced material was expressed TCRB transcripts. Data came from immunoSEQ multiplex PCR; TCRdb stores just in-frame clones and leaves some out. Altogether under 950,000 clones are present, roughly a sixth being singletons, with the ten largest covering 0.023%. Sequencing used naive CD4+ T cells from blood. These receptors originate from a woman under 30 in good health.

This chain links TRBV29-1 with TRBJ2-3; the D is unclear. The CDR3 sequence is 15 residues long. CDR1 and CDR2 (germline): SQVTM, ANQGSEA. V was trimmed by 6 bases and J by 5 bases, leaving 21 bases between them. This chain's CDR3 is CSVRGTERTRDTQYF. As DNA, the CDR3 is TGCAGCGTCCGCGGAACTGAGCGCACGAGAGATACGCAGTATTTT.

The chain couples TRBV7-8 to TRBJ2-3; 7 positions match TRBD1. This CDR3 spans 16 amino acids. CDR1 is SGHVS, CDR2 FQNEAQ, per germline. The ends lost 5 bases at V and 3 bases at J; junction bases unmatched: 11. CDR3 in amino acids: CASSRGGLRGTDTQYF. The CDR3 nucleotides are TGTGCCAGCAGCCGAGGTGGTCTCAGGGGGACAGATACGCAGTATTTT.

This clone was detected only a few times. CDR3 coding DNA: TGCAGCGCCCTAGATCGCTCTGGAAACACCATATATTTT. Protein: CSALDRSGNTIYF. This chain joins TRBV29-1 and TRBJ1-3, with D hard to call. The CDR3 spans 13 residues. The germline V gene encodes CDR1 SQVTM and CDR2 ANQGSEA. V was shortened by 7 bases and J by 0 bases, with 10 bases between the two germline ends.

With regard to this clone: Relative to the germline gene, one junction end is altered; a read error may explain this. The chain joins TRBV7-2 to TRBJ1-1; possibly TRBD1 for D (5 bases). CDR1 and CDR2 (germline): SGHTA, FQGNSA. The CDR3 length is 13 residues. The CDR3 DNA is TGTGCCGGCAGCTTAAAGGGGTATACTGAAGCTTTCTTT. As protein: CAGSLKGYTEAFF. The whole variable domain, filled in from reference TRBV7-2 and TRBJ1-1, reads GAGVSQSPSNKVTEKGKDVELRCDPISGHTALYWYRQSLGQGLEFLIYFQGNSAPDKSGLPSDRFSAERTGGSVSTLTIQRTQQEDSAVYLCAGSLKGYTEAFFGQGTRLTVV.

Turning to this clone: Other DNA sequences in this specimen translate into the identical CDR3. The CDR3 nucleotides are TGTGCCAGCTCACCAACGGGCCGGGAGACCCAGTACTTC. It codes for CASSPTGRETQYF. The chain joins TRBV18 to TRBJ2-5, with D unclear. The CDR3 sequence is 13 residues long. The germline V and J ends were trimmed by 2 bases and 5 bases, with 9 bases remaining between them. From germline, CDR1 is KGHSH and CDR2 LQKENI. Filled out from reference TRBV18 and TRBJ2-5, the complete variable domain reads NAGVMQNPRHLVRRRGQEARLRCSPMKGHSHVYWYRQLPEEGLKFMVYLQKENIIDESGMPKERFSAEFPKEGPSILRIQQVVRGDSAAYFCASSPTGRETQYFGPGTRLLVL.

The chain uses TRBV7-2 and TRBJ2-7; D gene ambiguous. V lost 5 bases to trimming and J lost 2 bases, with 10 bases between them. The length of the CDR3 is 13 residues. Per the germline V gene, CDR1 is SGHTA and CDR2 is FQGNSA. CDR3: CASSAATAYEQYF. The CDR3 DNA reads as TGTGCCAGCAGCGCTGCTACCGCCTACGAGCAGTACTTC.

This clone was seen repeatedly, ten times or more. The DNA of the CDR3 is TGTGCCAGCAGTGTGGCGGGAGGGAGGCGCAATGAGCAGTTCTTC. Protein product: CASSVAGGRRNEQFF. The genes are TRBV28 and TRBJ2-1; 9 nucleotides agree with TRBD2. Germline-derived CDR1 and CDR2 are MDHEN and SYDVKM. The ends lost 5 bases at V and 6 bases at J; junction bases unmatched: 8. The length of the CDR3 is 15 residues.

V usage is TRBV7-2 and J usage is TRBJ2-7, with D uncertain. The better agreement between TRBJ2-5 and the DNA end casts doubt on the J call. The CDR3 is made up of 12 amino acids. In germline, CDR1 is SGHTA, CDR2 FQGNSA. CDR3: CASSLGRETQYF. The CDR3 DNA follows: TGTGCCAGCAGCTTAGGTAGAGAGACCCAGTACTTC.

J is TRBJ1-1 and V is TRBV18, with 7 bases identical to TRBD1. The CDR3 is 15 amino acids. V lost 2 bases and J lost 0; bases outside the gene matches: 3. The germline CDR1 and CDR2 sequences are KGHSH and LQKENI. The CDR3 is CASSPKTGLNTEAFF. In DNA, the CDR3 is TGTGCCAGCTCACCAAAGACAGGGCTGAACACTGAAGCTTTCTTT.

A remark on this clone: Other DNA sequences in the sample encode the same CDR3. The chain carries TRBV2 and TRBJ1-4; D possibly corresponds to TRBD1 (5 bases). Germline V gene lookup returns CDR1 SNHLY and CDR2 FYNNEI. With 3 bases removed from V and 5 bases from J, the gap between germline ends came to 7 bases. The CDR3 contains 13 residues. This CDR3 is CASSEQGNEKLFF. Here the CDR3 DNA reads TGTGCCAGCAGTGAGCAGGGAAATGAAAAACTGTTTTTT.

This chain connects TRBV6-5 to TRBJ1-2; D is unresolved. This CDR3 is built from 14 residues. The germline V and J ends were trimmed by 6 bases and 8 bases, with 19 bases remaining between them. Germline values: CDR1 MNHEY, CDR2 SVGAGI. The CDR3 sequence: CASSPPGLGVGYTF. As DNA, the CDR3 is TGTGCCAGCAGCCCCCCCGGTTTAGGAGTCGGCTACACCTTC.

This clone came up a few times. The chain uses TRBV9 and TRBJ2-5, with D perhaps matching TRBD1 or TRBD2 (5 bases each). Germline V gene lookup returns CDR1 SGDLS and CDR2 YYNGEE. Trimming removed 2 bases at V and 6 bases at J, with 14 bases between. This CDR3 has 14 residues. CDR3 residues: CASSVGETGQTQYF. The CDR3 DNA sequence: TGTGCCAGCAGCGTGGGAGAGACGGGACAGACCCAGTACTTC.

The rearrangement uses TRBV5-4 and TRBJ2-1, with 11 bases aligning to TRBD2. J was trimmed by 3 bases and V by 4 bases; bases with no gene match: 6. The CDR3 has 16 amino acids. Per the germline V gene, CDR1 is SGHNT and CDR2 is YYREEE (reference sequence). The CDR3 spells CASSTTTSGSYNEQFF. The DNA for the CDR3 is TGTGCCAGCAGCACTACAACTAGCGGGAGCTACAATGAGCAGTTCTTC. Full variable domain (rest looked up from reference TRBV5-4 and TRBJ2-1): ETGVTQSPTHLIKTRGQQVTLRCSSQSGHNTVSWYQQALGQGPQFIFQYYREEENGRGNFPPRFSGLQFPNYSSELNVNALELDDSALYLCASSTTTSGSYNEQFFGPGTRLTVL.

Remarks on this clone: At one end the junction does not follow the germline gene, possibly because of a read error. Other DNA sequences of this sample code for an identical CDR3. This chain links TRBV5-4 with TRBJ2-1; 11 nucleotides agree with TRBD2. This CDR3 is built from 13 residues. CDR1 SGHNT and CDR2 YYREEE come from the germline V gene (reference sequence). CDR3 nucleotide sequence: TGTGCCAGCAGCACTAGCGGGAGCAATGAACAGTTCTTC. It yields the protein CASSTSGSNEQFF.

Here the CDR3 DNA reads TGTGCCAGCAGCCACCGACATAGCGGGAGTCGAACAGATACGCAGTATTTT. Residues: CASSHRHSGSRTDTQYF. The chain links TRBV9 to TRBJ2-3; 9 bases agree with TRBD2. CDR1 is SGDLS and CDR2 is YYNGEE in the germline V gene. Trimming cost V 4 bases and J 3 bases; bases outside gene matches: 12. The CDR3 extends over 17 amino acids. Variable domain in full (rest from reference TRBV9 and TRBJ2-3): DSGVTQTPKHLITATGQRVTLRCSPRSGDLSVYWYQQSLDQGLQFLIQYYNGEERAKGNILERFSAQQFPDLHSELNLSSLELGDSALYFCASSHRHSGSRTDTQYFGPGTRLTVL.

This clone was detected a few times. V and J are TRBV28 and TRBJ2-1, with D possibly matching TRBD2 (8 bases). V dropped 10 bases and J dropped 4 bases, with 20 bases sitting between them. The V gene's germline CDR1 is MDHEN and CDR2 SYDVKM. The CDR3 runs to 15 residues. CDR3 protein: CAKQGGLAGYNEQFF. In nucleotides, the CDR3 is TGTGCCAAGCAGGGGGGATTAGCGGGGTACAATGAGCAGTTCTTC.

V is TRBV7-2 and J is TRBJ1-2; maybe TRBD1 (6 bases). The CDR3 sequence is 13 residues long. CDR1 and CDR2 (germline): SGHTA, FQGNSA. Trimming took 5 bases from V and 11 from J, leaving 18 bases between them. The CDR3 DNA is TGTGCCAGCAGCCCTACCCGCCTACAGGGTTACACCTTC. Its protein is CASSPTRLQGYTF.

The gene calls are TRBV5-1 and TRBJ2-2; TRBD2 agrees at 7 bases. With V trimmed by 4 bases and J by 3 bases, 6 bases remained unmatched. CDR1 SGHRS and CDR2 YFSETQ come from the germline V gene. The CDR3 sequence is 15 residues long. CDR3 residues: CASSLGTTHTGELFF. In DNA form, the CDR3 reads TGCGCCAGCAGCCTAGGGACTACGCACACCGGGGAGCTGTTTTTT.

Only a few counts were recorded for this clone. This chain joins TRBV5-1 and TRBJ2-7; D gene ambiguous. The CDR3 is 20 amino acids. Trimming took off 1 base at V and 1 base at J, with 27 bases between the two ends. Per the germline V gene, CDR1 is SGHRS and CDR2 is YFSETQ. As DNA, the CDR3 is TGCGCCAGCAGCTTGTATCTTCCCGGCAGACGGAATATAGGGTCCTACGAGCAGTACTTC. Residues: CASSLYLPGRRNIGSYEQYF.

The chain uses TRBV5-1 and TRBJ2-2, with a possible D match to TRBD2 (5 bases). Germline V gives CDR1 SGHRS, CDR2 YFSETQ. CDR3 length: 14 residues. Trimming left V 4 bases short and J 7 bases short, with 14 bases between. The CDR3 is CASSRQDYLGELFF. CDR3 DNA sequence: TGCGCCAGCAGCCGCCAAGACTACCTCGGGGAGCTGTTTTTT.

The chain couples TRBV10-3 to TRBJ2-7; D tentatively fits TRBD1 or TRBD2 (5 bases each). This CDR3 has 15 residues. Trimming shortened V by 10 bases and J by 3 bases, and 22 bases separated the two germline ends. Germline lookup yields CDR1 ENHRY and CDR2 SYGVKD. This CDR3 is CATAASGSRVYEQYF. The DNA for the CDR3 is TGTGCCACCGCTGCTTCAGGGTCGAGGGTCTACGAGCAGTACTTC.

This clone was picked up a small number of times. The V gene is TRBV4-2, the J gene TRBJ2-1; no clear D. Germline CDR1 LGHNA, CDR2 YNFKEQ. The CDR3 is made up of 15 amino acids. Trimming left V 3 bases short and J 4 bases short, with 13 bases between. CDR3 region: CASSHSPGGYNEQFF. CDR3 nucleotides: TGTGCCAGCAGCCACTCCCCTGGTGGGTACAATGAGCAGTTCTTC.

This clone was seen only a few times. This chain uses TRBV7-3 with TRBJ2-3; tentatively, D is TRBD2 (5 bases). Trimming shortened V by 6 bases and J by 5 bases, and 12 bases separated the two germline ends. CDR3 length equals 13 residues. Germline V CDR1 and CDR2: SGHTA, FQGTGA. The CDR3 here is CASSSGLRDTQYF. The CDR3 coding sequence is TGTGCCAGCAGTTCCGGACTGAGAGATACGCAGTATTTT. Using reference TRBV7-3 and TRBJ2-3 for the parts outside the CDR3, the full variable domain is GAGVSQTPSNKVTEKGKYVELRCDPISGHTALYWYRQSLGQGPEFLIYFQGTGAADDSGLPNDRFFAVRPEGSVSTLKIQRTERGDSAVYLCASSSGLRDTQYFGPGTRLTVL.

This clone was observed a handful of times. The genes are TRBV5-4 and TRBJ2-1; D tentatively reads TRBD1 or TRBD2 (5 bases each). The CDR3 loop spans 15 amino acids. The germline V gene has CDR1 SGHNT and CDR2 YYREEE (reference sequence). V was clipped by 4 bases and J by 5 bases, with 16 bases between them. The CDR3 nucleotides are TGTGCCAGCAGCAGAACCGGGACGGAGAACAATGAGCAGTTCTTC. Translating gives CASSRTGTENNEQFF. The variable domain in full, with the rest retrieved from reference TRBV5-4 and TRBJ2-1, is ETGVTQSPTHLIKTRGQQVTLRCSSQSGHNTVSWYQQALGQGPQFIFQYYREEENGRGNFPPRFSGLQFPNYSSELNVNALELDDSALYLCASSRTGTENNEQFFGPGTRLTVL.